A single sample is the source of the 9 T cell receptor beta chains below, sequenced in a study of control samples from healthy donors and cancer patients. Data came from immunoSEQ multiplex PCR; TCRdb stores just in-frame clones and leaves some out. Among roughly 55,000 clones, more than 95% were seen once, and the ten largest hold less than 1.1%. Material for sequencing was blood. The receptors were sampled from a woman between 18 and 30 years old in good health.

This sequence joins TRBV15 and TRBJ2-1, with D possibly TRBD2 on 5 matching bases. Germline assignment: CDR1 LNHNV and CDR2 YYDKDF (reference sequence). V lost 1 base, J lost 0 bases, and 10 bases lay in between. The CDR3 covers 16 residues. This CDR3 is CATSRGAEPSYNEQFF. CDR3 nucleotides: TGTGCCACCAGCAGAGGAGCGGAACCCTCCTACAATGAGCAGTTCTTC.

The chain joins TRBV27 to TRBJ1-2, with TRBD1 identical over 8 bases. Germline V lookup: CDR1 MNHEY, CDR2 SMNVEV (reference sequence). Trimming cost V 5 bases and J 6 bases; bases outside gene matches: 5. The CDR3 is 13 residues long. This chain's CDR3 is CASSPGTGHGYTF. Here the CDR3 DNA reads TGTGCCAGCAGTCCGGGGACAGGCCATGGCTACACCTTC.

This chain links TRBV19 with TRBJ2-5; D remains ambiguous. Germline CDR1 LNHDA, CDR2 SQIVND (reference sequence). The CDR3 spans 14 residues. Trimming stripped 3 bases from V and 1 base from J, with 9 bases between. This CDR3 reads CASSMGQTQETQYF. DNA of the CDR3: TGTGCCAGTAGTATGGGCCAGACCCAAGAGACCCAGTACTTC. Full variable domain (outside the CDR3, taken from reference TRBV19 and TRBJ2-5): DGGITQSPKYLFRKEGQNVTLSCEQNLNHDAMYWYRQDPGQGLRLIYYSQIVNDFQKGDIAEGYSVSREKKESFPLTVTSAQKNPTAFYLCASSMGQTQETQYFGPGTRLLVL.

V gene TRBV30 combines with J gene TRBJ1-2; D possibly corresponds to TRBD1 (5 bases). Trimming stripped 4 bases from V and 0 bases from J, with 12 bases between. This CDR3 region has 14 residues. Looked up from germline, CDR1 is GTSNPN and CDR2 is SVGIG (reference sequence). CDR3 in DNA: TGTGCCTGGACAGGGATGAGGGCTAACTATGGCTACACCTTC. It specifies CAWTGMRANYGYTF.

The chain is built from TRBV5-1 and TRBJ1-4, with D unclear. The CDR3 extends over 15 amino acids. The germline V and J ends were trimmed by 2 bases and 8 bases, with 16 bases remaining between them. Germline V lookup: CDR1 SGHRS, CDR2 YFSETQ. The CDR3 loop is CASSLNPDRLEKLFF. The CDR3 DNA reads TGCGCCAGCAGCTTAAATCCGGACCGGCTCGAAAAACTGTTTTTT.

This chain joins TRBV25-1 and TRBJ2-4, with TRBD2 matching 8 bases. This CDR3 spans 15 amino acids. The germline gives CDR1 MGHDK, CDR2 SYGVNS. J lost 0 bases, V lost 3 bases, and 1 base had no gene match. CDR3 in DNA: TGTGCCAGCAGTGATAGCGGGATAGCCAAAAACATTCAGTACTTC. Protein: CASSDSGIAKNIQYF. Full variable domain (remainder filled in from reference TRBV25-1 and TRBJ2-4): EADIYQTPRYLVIGTGKKITLECSQTMGHDKMYWYQQDPGMELHLIHYSYGVNSTEKGDLSSESTVSRIRTEHFPLTLESARPSHTSQYLCASSDSGIAKNIQYFGAGTRLSVL.

The chain is built from TRBV28 and TRBJ2-1; D might be TRBD2 (6 bases). This CDR3 contains 16 residues. The ends were cut back, 3 bases at V and 4 bases at J, with 16 bases in the middle. Germline V CDR1 and CDR2: MDHEN, SYDVKM. CDR3 nucleotides: TGTGCCAGCAGTTTGGGGGGTTTGGGGACTTACAATGAGCAGTTCTTC. It is translated as CASSLGGLGTYNEQFF.

The V and J genes are TRBV18 and TRBJ2-5; either TRBD1 or TRBD2 may supply D (5 bases each). CDR1 and CDR2 (germline): KGHSH, LQKENI. The CDR3 is made up of 13 amino acids. The V and J ends lost 3 bases and 5 bases respectively, with 10 bases between them. CDR3 sequence (DNA): TGTGCCAGCTCACCGCCGGGGCGGGAGACCCAGTACTTC. Translation: CASSPPGRETQYF.

This chain uses TRBV20-1 with TRBJ2-3; D is uncertain. Germline CDR1 and CDR2: DFQATT and SNEGSKA (reference sequence). This CDR3 is built from 14 residues. Trimming stripped 3 bases from V and 1 base from J, with 11 bases between. The CDR3: CSASERVGTDTQYF. The CDR3, as DNA: TGCAGTGCTAGTGAGCGAGTGGGCACAGATACGCAGTATTTT.